This TCR beta chain was retrieved from a study of T-cell memory formation after mild COVID-19. Study-wide results and caveats: Mostly located in CM and EM were contracting CD4+ clones, with contracting CD8+ clones located in EMRA. CD4/CD8 balance held among clones contracting day 15 to 85, and later expanders leaned CD4+.

Per the germline V gene, CDR1 is LGHNA and CDR2 is YSLEER. The CDR3 is 15 amino acids. The V end was cut by 3 bases, the J end by 0 bases, with 12 bases between. This clonotype has at least ten counts. Its antigen is currently unknown. TCRdb redid the calling of the 5' RACE reads with MiXCR, one entry per CDR3 protein. The table shows roughly 150,000 distinct CDR3 sequences, with around 15% occurring only once. The rearrangement uses TRBV4-3 and TRBJ2-7; no clear D gene. The specimen sequenced was PBMCs or a T cell subset sorted from them (not recorded which). This clonotype originated in an adult woman who had mild COVID-19 (a few samples of this study predate the infection). Cell type and time point are not known. In nucleotides, the CDR3 is TGCGCCAGCAGCCATCTCGGAGATAGCTCCTACGAGCAGTACTTC. It yields the protein CASSHLGDSSYEQYF.